These 10 T cell receptor beta chains were all obtained from the same sample, sequenced in a study of blood T cell repertoires in COVID-19. The assay was immunoSEQ multiplex PCR, and TCRdb's table has in-frame clones only and misses some. The sample holds about 160,000 clones, about three quarters seen once. The specimen was peripheral blood. The receptors were sampled from a man aged 55 to 69 with acute or convalescent COVID-19.

The V and J genes are TRBV7-2 and TRBJ1-2, with a possible D match to TRBD1 (6 bases). Germline V gene lookup returns CDR1 SGHTA and CDR2 FQGNSA. Trimming took off 5 bases at V and 4 bases at J, with 17 bases between the two ends. There are 15 residues in the CDR3. CDR3 DNA sequence: TGTGCCAGCAGCCCTCCAGGGGCGGAGGCCTATGGCTACACCTTC. Its translation is CASSPPGAEAYGYTF.

The rearrangement uses TRBV30 and TRBJ2-3, with TRBD2 identical over 7 bases. V gave up 0 bases and J gave up 0 bases; unmatched junction bases: 3. Germline CDR1 reads GTSNPN; CDR2 reads SVGIG (reference sequence). This CDR3 is built from 15 residues. CDR3 in amino acids: CAWSVVSGSTDTQYF. The CDR3 bases are TGTGCCTGGAGTGTAGTTAGCGGGAGCACAGATACGCAGTATTTT.

V is TRBV25-1 and J is TRBJ2-3; tentative D call: TRBD2 (6 bases). This CDR3 contains 13 residues. CDR1 and CDR2 from the germline V gene are MGHDK and SYGVNS. V lost 5 bases to trimming and J lost 5 bases, with 11 bases between them. The CDR3 protein is CASSWAGIDTQYF. CDR3 coding DNA: TGTGCCAGCAGTTGGGCGGGGATAGATACGCAGTATTTT.

The chain carries TRBV9 and TRBJ2-5; D is perhaps TRBD1 (5 bases). Trimming left V 3 bases short and J 5 bases short, with 11 bases between. The CDR3 spans 13 residues. Per the germline V gene, CDR1 is SGDLS and CDR2 is YYNGEE. CDR3 nucleotide sequence: TGTGCCAGCAGCGAGGGGATTTCGGAGACCCAGTACTTC. It specifies CASSEGISETQYF.

The chain combines TRBV20-1 with TRBJ2-3, with D possibly being TRBD1 (5 bases). There are 14 residues in the CDR3. V lost 3 bases and J 0 bases, leaving 10 bases between the germline ends. Germline CDR1 reads DFQATT; CDR2 reads SNEGSKA (reference sequence). The CDR3: CSASRQPSTDTQYF. CDR3 coding DNA: TGCAGTGCTAGTCGACAGCCTAGCACAGATACGCAGTATTTT.

The genes are TRBV7-9 and TRBJ2-3; D is perhaps TRBD2 (6 bases). Germline V gives CDR1 SEHNR, CDR2 FQNEAQ (reference sequence). Between the trimmed V and J ends, which lost 5 bases and 1 base, there was a span of 10 bases. This CDR3 spans 14 amino acids. CDR3 amino acids: CASSPGGGTDTQYF. For the CDR3, the DNA is TGTGCCAGCAGCCCAGGAGGGGGCACAGATACGCAGTATTTT.

The chain has TRBV5-1 and TRBJ2-1; 7 bases map to TRBD1. V trimming: 3 bases; J trimming: 8 bases; junction bases outside the gene matches: 2. CDR1 and CDR2 (germline): SGHRS, YFSETQ. This CDR3 comprises 12 residues. CDR3 in amino acids: CASSSQGHEQFF. In DNA form, the CDR3 reads TGCGCCAGCAGCTCACAGGGGCATGAGCAGTTCTTC.

The chain employs TRBV20-1 and TRBJ2-7; D call uncertain. The CDR3 runs 12 residues. Trimming took off 5 bases at V and 4 bases at J, with 12 bases between the two ends. Germline loops: CDR1 DFQATT, CDR2 SNEGSKA (reference sequence). In DNA form, the CDR3 reads TGCAGTGCTGGTGACCAGTCGTACGAGCAGTACTTC. It encodes CSAGDQSYEQYF.

V gene TRBV5-4 combines with J gene TRBJ2-5; TRBD2 matches 8 bases. Germline-derived CDR1 and CDR2 are SGHNT and YYREEE (reference sequence). V lost 2 bases and J lost 2; bases outside the gene matches: 5. The CDR3 contains 15 residues. The CDR3 sequence: CASSFPGTRQETQYF. DNA of the CDR3: TGTGCCAGCAGCTTCCCCGGGACTAGACAAGAGACCCAGTACTTC.

The chain has TRBV5-1 and TRBJ1-6; 9 nucleotides line up with TRBD1. Germline V gene data show CDR1 as SGHRS and CDR2 as YFSETQ. CDR3 length equals 15 residues. J lost 9 bases, V lost 2 bases, and 6 bases had no gene match. The CDR3 loop is CASSLTDRGGSPLHF. In DNA form, the CDR3 reads TGCGCCAGCAGCTTAACGGACAGGGGAGGTTCACCCCTCCACTTT.